This TCR beta chain was documented in a study of beta chain features in type 1 diabetes. Study results and limitations: In every one of the four CD4+ subsets, TCRB CDR3s were moderately but significantly shorter in Type 1 diabetes patients.

This CDR3 contains 14 residues. In germline, CDR1 is GTSNPN, CDR2 SVGIG (reference sequence). With V trimmed by 5 bases and J by 4 bases, 9 bases remained unmatched. Only a few counts were recorded for this clone. As yet, its antigen is unknown. Expressed TCRB transcripts were sequenced, since all the RNA that had been isolated was reverse transcribed. Produced via immunoSEQ multiplex PCR; TCRdb's table is partial and in-frame only. Altogether 300,000 to 350,000 clones are present, roughly a tenth being singletons, with the ten largest covering over 0.95%. Sequencing used central memory CD4+ T cells from blood. The TCR comes from a man aged 30-40 years with type 1 diabetes. V usage is TRBV30 and J usage is TRBJ2-7; 9 bases align to TRBD1. The DNA of the CDR3 is TGTGCCTGGGGCAACAGGGGGCAGGAGTACGAGCAGTACTTC. As protein: CAWGNRGQEYEQYF.